A single sample is the source of the 14 T cell receptor beta chains below, sequenced in a study of blood T cell repertoires in COVID-19. The data were produced by immunoSEQ multiplex PCR, yet TCRdb's version contains in-frame clones alone and is incomplete. The profile shows 180,000 or so clones, approximately 85% of them singletons. Sequencing used peripheral blood. These receptors were collected from a woman older than 75 with acute or convalescent COVID-19.

The chain joins TRBV5-4 to TRBJ2-7; D might be TRBD2 (7 bases). The CDR3 is made up of 15 amino acids. V lost 1 base, J lost 1 base, and 12 bases lay in between. Germline V gene data show CDR1 as SGHNT and CDR2 as YYREEE (reference sequence). Here the CDR3 reads CASSLRGGISYEQYF. CDR3 coding DNA: TGTGCCAGCAGCTTGAGGGGGGGGATTTCCTACGAGCAGTACTTC.

J is TRBJ1-5 and V is TRBV7-2, with 8 bases that match TRBD1. The CDR3 has 18 amino acids. The V and J ends lost 2 bases and 2 bases, in that order; junction bases with no gene match: 11. Looked up from germline, CDR1 is SGHTA and CDR2 is FQGNSA. CDR3 region: CASSLWQGAGVGNQPQHF. The CDR3 nucleotides read TGTGCCAGCAGCTTATGGCAGGGGGCAGGGGTGGGCAATCAGCCCCAGCATTTT.

The gene calls are TRBV2 and TRBJ1-4; TRBD1 matches 8 bases. V was clipped by 5 bases and J by 8 bases; unmatched bases: 4. CDR1 and CDR2 (germline): SNHLY, FYNNEI. The CDR3 extends over 13 amino acids. The CDR3 sequence is CASSFGTGEKLFF. The CDR3 DNA reads TGTGCCAGCAGTTTCGGGACAGGCGAAAAACTGTTTTTT.

The V and J genes are TRBV4-1 and TRBJ1-3; 7 bases map to TRBD1. CDR1 and CDR2 (germline): MGHRA, YSYEKL. The trim removed 1 base at V and 8 bases at J, leaving 5 bases unmatched. The CDR3 has 14 amino acids. The CDR3 sequence is CASSQGGQFDTIYF. CDR3 coding DNA: TGCGCCAGCAGCCAAGGGGGACAGTTCGACACCATATATTTT.

The V call is TRBV6-2 or TRBV6-3, the J call TRBJ2-7, with 11 nucleotides matching TRBD1. The germline gives CDR1 MNHEY, CDR2 SVGEGT. Germline trimming cut 6 bases from V and 7 bases from J; bases unmatched to any gene: 11. This CDR3 is built from 15 residues. In DNA, the CDR3 is TGTGCCAGCAGCCCAATAGGACAGGGGGCTGAAGAGCAGTACTTC. Amino acids: CASSPIGQGAEEQYF.

V gene TRBV5-1 combines with J gene TRBJ2-3, with 10 bases matching TRBD2. J gave up 2 bases and V 8 bases, and 2 bases lay outside the gene matches. CDR1 SGHRS and CDR2 YFSETQ come from the germline V gene. The CDR3 covers 13 residues. The DNA for the CDR3 is TGCGCCAGTAGCGGGAGGCCCACAGATACGCAGTATTTT. Translation gives CASSGRPTDTQYF. Combining the CDR3 with reference TRBV5-1 and TRBJ2-3 gives the whole variable domain KAGVTQTPRYLIKTRGQQVTLSCSPISGHRSVSWYQQTPGQGLQFLFEYFSETQRNKGNFPGRFSGRQFSNSRSEMNVSTLELGDSALYLCASSGRPTDTQYFGPGTRLTVL.

The chain is built from TRBV5-4 and TRBJ1-1; D is perhaps TRBD1 (6 bases). V lost 5 bases and J 3 bases, leaving 17 bases between the germline ends. CDR1 is SGHNT and CDR2 is YYREEE in the germline V gene (reference sequence). This CDR3 has 15 amino acids. CDR3 sequence (DNA): TGTGCCAGCAGAATAGACAGGCAGGTAGACACTGAAGCTTTCTTT. Its translation: CASRIDRQVDTEAFF.

The CDR3 loop is CASRQRGSTDTQYF. CDR3 DNA sequence: TGCGCCAGCAGACAGCGGGGGAGCACAGATACGCAGTATTTT. The chain couples TRBV5-1 to TRBJ2-3, with TRBD2 identical over 8 bases. The CDR3 length is 14 residues. V gave up 5 bases and J gave up 0 bases; unmatched junction bases: 2. Germline V CDR1 and CDR2: SGHRS, YFSETQ.

The table lists this clone with a count of one. The J gene is TRBJ1-5, the V gene TRBV10-3; TRBD1 agrees at 7 bases. With V trimmed by 5 bases and J by 2 bases, 3 bases remained unmatched. This CDR3 region has 14 residues. Germline loops: CDR1 ENHRY, CDR2 SYGVKD. CDR3 protein: CAISNRGGNQPQHF. The CDR3 region has the DNA TGTGCCATCAGTAACAGGGGTGGCAATCAGCCCCAGCATTTT.

This chain links TRBV18 with TRBJ2-7; 7 bases match TRBD2. V lost 1 base to trimming and J lost 3 bases; unmatched junction nucleotides: 6. CDR1 and CDR2 from the germline V gene are KGHSH and LQKENI. This CDR3 has 15 residues. The CDR3 here is CASSPRRGSIYEQYF. As DNA, the CDR3 is TGTGCCAGCTCACCACGTCGCGGGAGTATCTACGAGCAGTACTTC.

CDR3 in amino acids: CASSPLPGQEIEKLFF. The CDR3 bases are TGTGCCAGCAGTCCCCTCCCGGGACAGGAGATTGAAAAACTGTTTTTT. V is TRBV2 and J is TRBJ1-4; 8 bases are a match to TRBD1. Germline CDR1 is SNHLY and CDR2 is FYNNEI. This CDR3 spans 16 amino acids. V was clipped by 5 bases and J by 7 bases; unmatched bases: 12.

The chain combines TRBV12-3 or TRBV12-4 with TRBJ2-5; D is possibly TRBD2 (5 bases). The germline V and J ends were trimmed by 8 bases and 5 bases, with 15 bases remaining between them. The CDR3 sequence is 13 residues long. The CDR3 loop is CASLGSPWETQYF. In nucleotides, the CDR3 is TGTGCCAGCCTGGGGAGCCCTTGGGAGACCCAGTACTTC.

The V gene is TRBV19, the J gene TRBJ1-1, with D possibly being TRBD1 (6 bases). The ends were cut back, 5 bases at V and 1 base at J, with 17 bases in the middle. This CDR3 comprises 16 residues. CDR1 is LNHDA and CDR2 is SQIVND in the germline V gene (reference sequence). Here the CDR3 reads CASSPGAGLENTEAFF. The DNA of the CDR3 is TGTGCCAGTAGTCCAGGGGCTGGGCTCGAGAACACTGAAGCTTTCTTT.

J is TRBJ1-6 and V is TRBV5-4; 7 nucleotides agree with TRBD1. Germline CDR1 and CDR2: SGHNT and YYREEE (reference sequence). This CDR3 comprises 15 residues. The J segment lost 6 bases and the V segment lost 4 bases, leaving 7 bases of the junction unmatched. CDR3 bases: TGTGCCAGCAGCCGCAACAGGGGAATTAATTCACCCCTCCACTTT. This gives the protein CASSRNRGINSPLHF.